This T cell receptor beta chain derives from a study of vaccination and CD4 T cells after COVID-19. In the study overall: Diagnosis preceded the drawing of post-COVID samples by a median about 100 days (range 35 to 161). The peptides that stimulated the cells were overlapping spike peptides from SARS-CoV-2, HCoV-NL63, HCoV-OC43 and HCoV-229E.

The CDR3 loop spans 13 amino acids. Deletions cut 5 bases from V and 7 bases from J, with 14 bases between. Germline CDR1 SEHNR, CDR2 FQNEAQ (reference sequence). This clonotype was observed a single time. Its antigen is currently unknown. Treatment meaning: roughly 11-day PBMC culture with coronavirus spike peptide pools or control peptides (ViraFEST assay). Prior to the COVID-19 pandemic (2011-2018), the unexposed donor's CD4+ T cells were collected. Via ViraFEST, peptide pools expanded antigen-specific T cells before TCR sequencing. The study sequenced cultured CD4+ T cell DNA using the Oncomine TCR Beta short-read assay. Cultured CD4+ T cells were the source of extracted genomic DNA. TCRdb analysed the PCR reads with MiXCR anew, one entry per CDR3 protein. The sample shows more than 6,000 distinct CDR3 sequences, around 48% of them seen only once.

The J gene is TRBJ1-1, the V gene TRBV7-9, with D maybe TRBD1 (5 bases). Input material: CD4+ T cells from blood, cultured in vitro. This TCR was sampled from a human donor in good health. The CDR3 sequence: CASSRGDLNEAFF. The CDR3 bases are TGTGCCAGCAGCAGGGGCGATTTGAATGAAGCTTTCTTT. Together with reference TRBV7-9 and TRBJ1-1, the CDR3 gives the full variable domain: DTGVSQNPRHKITKRGQNVTFRCDPISEHNRLYWYRQTLGQGPEFLTYFQNEAQLEKSRLLSDRFSAERPKGSFSTLEIQRTEQGDSAMYLCASSRGDLNEAFFGQGTRLTVV.